This T cell receptor beta chain was sequenced for a study of blood T cell repertoires in COVID-19. Across the whole study: The samples span acute and convalescent COVID-19 from the United States, Italy and Spain. From T cells, B-cell-depleted T cells, or PBMCs came the material, which was cDNA or gDNA.

Germline CDR1 and CDR2: SGHRS and YFSETQ. The CDR3 spans 14 residues. Trimming removed 0 bases at V and 7 bases at J, with 11 bases between. Assay: immunoSEQ multiplex PCR; the TCRdb copy retains only in-frame clones and omits some. The top ten hold over 3.5% of the sample, which has 150,000 to 200,000 clones, more than 75% seen once. The sample taken for sequencing was peripheral blood. The sequence came from a man aged 18 to 30 with active or convalescent COVID-19. The genes are TRBV5-1 and TRBJ2-4; D is perhaps TRBD1 (6 bases). The CDR3 here is CASSLARDTNIQYF. The CDR3 DNA sequence: TGCGCCAGCAGCTTGGCCAGGGACACTAACATTCAGTACTTC.